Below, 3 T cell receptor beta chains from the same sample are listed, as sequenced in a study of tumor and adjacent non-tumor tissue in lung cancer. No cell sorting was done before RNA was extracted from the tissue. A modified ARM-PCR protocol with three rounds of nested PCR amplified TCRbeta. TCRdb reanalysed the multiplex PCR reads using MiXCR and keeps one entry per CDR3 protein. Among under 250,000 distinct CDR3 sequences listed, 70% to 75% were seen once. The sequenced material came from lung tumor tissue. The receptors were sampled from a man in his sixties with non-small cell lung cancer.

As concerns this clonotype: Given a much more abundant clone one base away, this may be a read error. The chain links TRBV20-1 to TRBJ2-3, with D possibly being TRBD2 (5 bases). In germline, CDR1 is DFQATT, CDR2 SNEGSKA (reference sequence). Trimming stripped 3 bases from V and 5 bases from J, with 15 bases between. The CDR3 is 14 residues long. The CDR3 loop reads CSARRLNGEDTQYF. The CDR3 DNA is TGCAGTGCTAGGAGACTCAACGGGGAAGATACGCAGTATTTT.

The CDR3 region is CAGNCDRGNIQYF. CDR3 bases: TGTGCCGGCAATTGCGACAGGGGGAACATTCAGTACTTC. The V gene is TRBV6-7, the J gene TRBJ2-4; 9 positions match TRBD1. TRBV6-7 is sorted into the ORF group, with uncertain function. The CDR3 spans 13 residues. J gave up 7 bases and V 11 bases, and 9 bases lay outside the gene matches.

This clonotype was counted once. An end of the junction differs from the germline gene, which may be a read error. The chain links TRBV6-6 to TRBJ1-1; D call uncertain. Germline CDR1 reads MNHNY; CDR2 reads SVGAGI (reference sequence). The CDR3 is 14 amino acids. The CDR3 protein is CASSYSSGNTEAVF. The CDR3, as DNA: TGTGCCAGCAGTTACTCGAGTGGGAACACTGAAGCTGTCTTT.